One and the same sample provided the 24 T cell receptor beta chains below, sequenced in a study of shared clonotypes between healthy human individuals. Using immunoSEQ multiplex PCR, the repertoire was profiled, and TCRdb retains in-frame clones only, with some absent. The top ten clones hold 30% to 40% of a sample with 550,000 to 800,000 clones, about 90% of them seen once. Sequencing used memory CD8+ T cells from PBMCs. Subset noted: CD45RO+ cells pooled with CCR7-negative TemRA cells. The receptors originated from a man aged 18 to 35 in good health. Some clones in this sample may be carry-over from other donors' samples.

The rearrangement links TRBV6-5 to TRBJ2-3, with 11 bases fitting TRBD2. The CDR3 spans 15 residues. V dropped 7 bases and J dropped 2; count of bases not matched to a gene: 5. From germline, CDR1 is MNHEY and CDR2 SVGAGI. Here the CDR3 DNA reads TGTGCCAGCACCGGGACTAGCGGCCCCACAGATACGCAGTATTTT. Translation gives CASTGTSGPTDTQYF.

This clone was observed once. The chain couples TRBV6-1 to TRBJ2-2; unclear D gene. CDR3 size: 11 residues. Germline V lookup: CDR1 MNHNS, CDR2 SASEGT. V was clipped by 7 bases and J by 6 bases, with 6 bases between them. In DNA form, the CDR3 reads TGTGCCAGCATTAGCCCCGGGGAGCTGTTTTTT. It codes for CASISPGELFF.

The chain links TRBV7-7 to TRBJ2-7; 10 bases fit TRBD2. The CDR3 has 15 residues. The germline V gene encodes CDR1 SSHAT and CDR2 FNYEAQ (reference sequence). V gave up 1 base and J gave up 3 bases; unmatched junction bases: 3. The CDR3 reads CASSLGAGGDYEQYF. The CDR3 DNA follows: TGTGCCAGCAGCTTAGGAGCGGGAGGGGACTACGAGCAGTACTTC.

As concerns this clone: Other DNA variants within this sample encode the same CDR3. This rearrangement joins TRBV28 to TRBJ1-1, with D maybe TRBD1 (5 bases). This CDR3 has 15 residues. Germline-derived CDR1 and CDR2 are MDHEN and SYDVKM. Trimming removed 5 bases from V and 2 bases from J, with 15 bases in between. The CDR3 region has the DNA TGTGCCAGCAGTCCCCGGCGGGGGAGAAACACTGAAGCTTTCTTT. It is translated as CASSPRRGRNTEAFF.

The chain joins TRBV4-3 to TRBJ2-2; 7 bases are shared with TRBD2. The V and J ends lost 1 base and 4 bases, in that order; junction bases with no gene match: 3. CDR3 length: 15 amino acids. Germline assignment: CDR1 LGHNA and CDR2 YSLEER. The chain's CDR3 is CASSQGLAATGELFF. The DNA for the CDR3 is TGCGCCAGCAGCCAAGGCCTAGCGGCCACCGGGGAGCTGTTTTTT.

This clone was seen just once. CDR3 nucleotide sequence: TGTGCCAGCAATCAGGTCGGAAGCGGCAATGAGCAGTTCTTC. The encoded protein is CASNQVGSGNEQFF. V is TRBV28 and J is TRBJ2-1; a possible D gene is TRBD2 (5 bases). Germline CDR1 MDHEN, CDR2 SYDVKM. This CDR3 region has 14 residues. V dropped 7 bases and J dropped 6 bases, with 16 bases sitting between them.

This clone was counted a single time. J is TRBJ2-7 and V is TRBV29-1, with a weak D call TRBD2 (5 bases). The germline V gene has CDR1 SQVTM and CDR2 ANQGSEA. The CDR3 length is 13 residues. Trimming cost V 6 bases and J 0 bases, with 12 bases left between them. CDR3 residues: CSVLSGVSYEQYF. CDR3 DNA sequence: TGCAGCGTCCTCTCCGGGGTCTCCTACGAGCAGTACTTC.

This clone was observed once. The chain links TRBV7-3 to TRBJ2-1; D is unclear. This CDR3 is 17 amino acids long. Deletions cut 1 base from V and 0 bases from J, with 13 bases between. The germline V gene encodes CDR1 SGHTA and CDR2 FQGTGA. DNA for the CDR3: TGTGCCAGCAGCTTAAGTGGGTTAGTGAGCTCCTACAATGAGCAGTTCTTC. This translates into CASSLSGLVSSYNEQFF.

The chain is built from TRBV9 and TRBJ2-1, with 10 bases that match TRBD2. After removal of 4 bases from V and 10 bases from J, the junction contained 14 bases not matched to a gene. CDR3 size: 16 residues. CDR1 and CDR2 (germline): SGDLS, YYNGEE. The CDR3 region is CASSPTVLAGVGEQFF. In nucleotides, the CDR3 is TGTGCCAGCAGCCCCACGGTCCTAGCGGGAGTAGGGGAGCAGTTCTTC.

A word on this clone: The sample holds other DNA sequences that translate to the same CDR3. This chain connects TRBV19 to TRBJ1-5; no definite D call. The germline V and J ends were trimmed by 5 bases and 1 base, with 9 bases remaining between them. The germline gives CDR1 LNHDA, CDR2 SQIVND (reference sequence). The CDR3 totals 14 residues. The DNA for the CDR3 is TGTGCCAGTAGTGTCCGCGACAGCAATCAGCCCCAGCATTTT. It translates to CASSVRDSNQPQHF.

V gene TRBV7-8 combines with J gene TRBJ2-7, with TRBD2 matching 9 bases. Germline assignment: CDR1 SGHVS and CDR2 FQNEAQ. CDR3 length: 14 amino acids. The ends lost 5 bases at V and 5 bases at J; junction bases unmatched: 7. For the CDR3, the DNA is TGTGCCAGCAGCATTAGCGGGAGCAAAAACGAGCAGTACTTC. Residues: CASSISGSKNEQYF.

This clone was found once. The rearrangement joins TRBV11-2 to TRBJ1-2; D is perhaps TRBD1 (6 bases). This CDR3 comprises 14 residues. Germline-derived CDR1 and CDR2 are SGHAT and FQNNGV. V shed 3 bases and J shed 4 bases, with 12 bases lying between them. CDR3 residues: CASSFGGPFYGYTF. CDR3 nucleotides: TGTGCCAGCAGCTTCGGGGGCCCCTTCTATGGCTACACCTTC.

The J gene is TRBJ2-1, the V gene TRBV5-1; D may match TRBD1 or TRBD2 (5 bases each). Between the trimmed V and J ends, which lost 0 bases and 5 bases, there was a span of 18 bases. The CDR3 consists of 17 residues. Germline V CDR1 and CDR2: SGHRS, YFSETQ. The CDR3 sequence: CASSLVGVGDLHNEQFF. In nucleotides, the CDR3 is TGCGCCAGCAGCTTGGTGGGGGTGGGTGACCTCCACAATGAGCAGTTCTTC.

The rearrangement joins TRBV9 to TRBJ2-1; no clear D. The V end was cut by 4 bases, the J end by 2 bases, with 16 bases between. The CDR3 extends over 16 amino acids. CDR1 SGDLS and CDR2 YYNGEE come from the germline V gene. CDR3 in amino acids: CASSPDHDTPYNEQFF. In DNA, the CDR3 is TGTGCCAGCAGCCCTGACCACGACACCCCCTACAATGAGCAGTTCTTC.

V usage is TRBV5-1 and J usage is TRBJ2-5; either TRBD1 or TRBD2 may supply D (6 bases each). There are 16 residues in the CDR3. Germline V gene lookup returns CDR1 SGHRS and CDR2 YFSETQ. The V end was cut by 3 bases, the J end by 5 bases, with 20 bases between. CDR3 loop: CASSSPPGASGETQYF. CDR3 in DNA: TGCGCCAGCAGCTCCCCCCCGGGGGCCTCAGGGGAGACCCAGTACTTC.

The chain carries TRBV7-9 and TRBJ2-2; 7 positions agree with TRBD2. V trimming: 1 base; J trimming: 1 base; junction bases outside the gene matches: 9. CDR3 size: 18 residues. Germline CDR1 reads SEHNR; CDR2 reads FQNEAQ (reference sequence). The CDR3 is CASSLVGWDYLNTGELFF. The CDR3 DNA reads as TGTGCCAGCAGCTTAGTGGGTTGGGACTACCTGAACACCGGGGAGCTGTTTTTT. Variable domain in full (rest from reference TRBV7-9 and TRBJ2-2): DTGVSQNPRHKITKRGQNVTFRCDPISEHNRLYWYRQTLGQGPEFLTYFQNEAQLEKSRLLSDRFSAERPKGSFSTLEIQRTEQGDSAMYLCASSLVGWDYLNTGELFFGEGSRLTVL.

This chain uses TRBV27 with TRBJ2-3; either TRBD1 or TRBD2 may fit D (5 bases each). From germline, CDR1 is MNHEY and CDR2 SMNVEV (reference sequence). V was trimmed by 3 bases and J by 5 bases, leaving 9 bases between them. The CDR3 runs to 13 residues. CDR3 sequence (DNA): TGTGCCAGCAGTTTGGGACCTATAGATACGCAGTATTTT. This codes for CASSLGPIDTQYF.

This rearrangement joins TRBV11-1 to TRBJ2-3; tentative D call: TRBD2 (6 bases). The CDR3 totals 17 residues. The germline gives CDR1 SGHAT, CDR2 FQDESV (reference sequence). With 6 bases removed from V and 3 bases from J, the gap between germline ends came to 22 bases. CDR3 DNA sequence: TGTGCCAGCAGAGGATTGCAAGCGGGCCCAAGGACAGATACGCAGTATTTT. Protein sequence: CASRGLQAGPRTDTQYF.

This chain links TRBV28 with TRBJ2-7; D not certain. Germline CDR1 reads MDHEN; CDR2 reads SYDVKM. The CDR3 length is 11 residues. V was clipped by 3 bases and J by 5 bases, with 5 bases between them. The CDR3 protein is CASSFVDEQYF. CDR3 in DNA: TGTGCCAGCAGTTTTGTCGACGAGCAGTACTTC.

The chain links TRBV10-2 to TRBJ2-2; D is unresolved. The CDR3 consists of 13 residues. Germline V lookup: CDR1 WSHSY, CDR2 SAAADI. V shed 2 bases and J shed 5 bases, with 6 bases lying between them. The CDR3 DNA reads as TGCGCCAGCAGTGAGCCGGAAACCGGGGAGCTGTTTTTT. Encoded protein: CASSEPETGELFF.

The count of this clone is one. This chain joins TRBV27 and TRBJ2-7, with TRBD2 matching over 13 bases. With V trimmed by 5 bases and J by 5 bases, 3 bases remained unmatched. The CDR3 covers 14 residues. Germline CDR1 is MNHEY and CDR2 is SMNVEV (reference sequence). In nucleotides, the CDR3 is TGTGCCAGCAGTCCGGGGACTAGCGGGAACGAGCAGTACTTC. Encoded protein: CASSPGTSGNEQYF.

CDR3 region: CASSSINDLANYNEQFF. For the CDR3, the DNA is TGTGCCAGCAGCTCTATAAACGACCTAGCGAACTACAATGAGCAGTTCTTC. The chain couples TRBV7-9 to TRBJ2-1, with D tentatively TRBD2 (6 bases). V was trimmed by 4 bases and J by 3 bases, leaving 19 bases between them. The germline V gene encodes CDR1 SEHNR and CDR2 FQNEAQ (reference sequence). This CDR3 region has 17 residues.

This chain's CDR3 is CASSFTGWLGEQYF. The CDR3, as DNA: TGTGCCAGCAGCTTCACAGGGTGGCTGGGTGAGCAGTACTTC. This rearrangement joins TRBV28 to TRBJ2-7; a weak D match, TRBD1 (6 bases). Germline values: CDR1 MDHEN, CDR2 SYDVKM. Trimming left V 6 bases short and J 7 bases short, with 19 bases between. This CDR3 has 14 amino acids.

The chain carries TRBV19 and TRBJ2-5, with D perhaps matching TRBD1 or TRBD2 (5 bases each). The CDR3 runs 13 residues. V lost 6 bases and J 5 bases, leaving 13 bases between the germline ends. CDR1 is LNHDA, CDR2 SQIVND, per germline (reference sequence). The CDR3 reads CASSKRGLETQYF. The CDR3 DNA reads as TGTGCCAGTAGCAAGAGGGGTCTGGAGACCCAGTACTTC.